The sequence of this TCR beta chain was determined in a study of cytomegalovirus exposure and HLA in healthy donors. Note on this clone: The antigen is unknown.

The CDR3 is 17 residues long. V shed 4 bases and J 0 bases; nucleotides not matched to a gene: 10. CDR1 and CDR2 from the germline V gene are LGHNA and YNFKEQ. Amplification used 60 Vbeta primers and 13 Jbeta primers. Assay used: immunoSEQ multiplex PCR; TCRdb lists only in-frame clones, some missing. This table holds fewer than 200,000 clones, around 86% found once. The study, taken as a whole, reports: By HLA locus, TCR association rates varied in a later analysis, with DRB1 showing the most and HLA-C the fewest. Most TCR sequences were uncommon, yet certain public TCRs appeared in many donors. Follow-up analysis seemed to connect common viral pathogens with several of the most significant clusters identified.

Sequencing was performed on PBMCs. The chain carries TRBV4-2 and TRBJ2-3, with 7 positions matching TRBD2. This TCR derives from a girl aged 2 to 9 in good health and CMV-seropositive. In nucleotides, the CDR3 is TGTGCCAGCAGCCCTGAGCCGGGAGGCGCTAGCACAGATACGCAGTATTTT. Translating gives CASSPEPGGASTDTQYF.